The 10 T cell receptor beta chains presented below share a single source sample, sequenced in a study of shared clonotypes between healthy human individuals. TCRdb's table, derived via immunoSEQ multiplex PCR, lists solely in-frame clones and lacks some. The table records fewer than 600,000 clones, about four fifths of them present only once. Sequencing input: PBMCs. Receptors originate from a woman aged 40 to 50 in good health. Some clones in this sample may be carry-over from other donors' samples.

The chain uses TRBV30 and TRBJ2-5, with D uncertain. The CDR3 has 13 amino acids. CDR1 and CDR2 (germline): GTSNPN, SVGIG (reference sequence). V was trimmed by 3 bases and J by 4 bases, leaving 12 bases between them. The CDR3: CAWSGSGPETQYF. The DNA for the CDR3 is TGTGCCTGGAGCGGCTCTGGGCCAGAGACCCAGTACTTC.

The chain recombines TRBV6-5 with TRBJ2-7; a possible D gene is TRBD1 (5 bases). Germline CDR1 MNHEY, CDR2 SVGAGI. The CDR3 covers 12 residues. V was shortened by 7 bases and J by 0 bases, with 7 bases between the two germline ends. The CDR3 DNA reads TGTGCCAGCACAGGGTTCTCCTACGAGCAGTACTTC. Protein product: CASTGFSYEQYF.

The chain employs TRBV6-5 and TRBJ2-1; tentatively, D is TRBD2 (6 bases). CDR1 and CDR2 from the germline V gene are MNHEY and SVGAGI. The CDR3 runs to 15 residues. V was cut by 6 bases and J by 1 base, with 13 bases left in between. DNA of the CDR3: TGTGCCAGCAGATCCGGGACTCGATCCTACAATGAGCAGTTCTTC. Its translation: CASRSGTRSYNEQFF.

This clone was recorded a few times. The CDR3: CASSQMRGGRNTIYF. The CDR3 DNA follows: TGCGCCAGCAGCCAAATGAGAGGGGGCCGCAACACCATATATTTT. This chain connects TRBV5-1 to TRBJ1-3, with 7 bases fitting TRBD1. Germline-derived CDR1 and CDR2 are SGHRS and YFSETQ. This CDR3 spans 15 amino acids. V trimming: 4 bases; J trimming: 7 bases; junction bases outside the gene matches: 11.

V and J are TRBV5-6 and TRBJ2-3; perhaps TRBD2 as D (6 bases). Trimming took 0 bases from V and 1 from J, leaving 9 bases between them. Germline V gives CDR1 SGHDT, CDR2 YYEEEE. This CDR3 comprises 15 residues. The CDR3 region has the DNA TGTGCCAGCAGCTTGGGTGCGGGGCGCACAGATACGCAGTATTTT. This codes for CASSLGAGRTDTQYF. The full variable domain, rest sourced from reference TRBV5-6 and TRBJ2-3, is DAGVTQSPTHLIKTRGQQVTLRCSPKSGHDTVSWYQQALGQGPQFIFQYYEEEERQRGNFPDRFSGHQFPNYSSELNVNALLLGDSALYLCASSLGAGRTDTQYFGPGTRLTVL.

This chain links TRBV7-8 with TRBJ1-3; 10 bases align to TRBD1. The CDR3 is 16 amino acids. Germline trimming cut 5 bases from V and 4 bases from J; bases unmatched to any gene: 8. The germline V gene has CDR1 SGHVS and CDR2 FQNEAQ. As DNA, the CDR3 is TGTGCCAGCAGCGCCCGACAGGGGGCGCAGGGAAACACCATATATTTT. Its translation is CASSARQGAQGNTIYF.

This chain connects TRBV9 to TRBJ2-1; 13 bases fit TRBD2. The length of the CDR3 is 20 residues. Trimming at V came to 0 bases and at J to 0 bases, leaving 9 bases not matched to a gene. The germline V gene encodes CDR1 SGDLS and CDR2 YYNGEE. This CDR3 reads CASSVDVLAGGMSSYNEQFF. The CDR3 region has the DNA TGTGCCAGCAGCGTAGACGTACTAGCGGGAGGGATGAGCTCCTACAATGAGCAGTTCTTC.

This clone was detected once. The chain has TRBV5-6 and TRBJ2-7; D uncertain. The V gene lost 2 bases and the J gene lost 3 bases, with 18 bases spanning the gap. This CDR3 spans 16 amino acids. Germline loops: CDR1 SGHDT, CDR2 YYEEEE. CDR3 loop: CASSFRWQPRIYEQYF. CDR3 DNA sequence: TGTGCCAGCAGCTTCAGGTGGCAGCCCCGCATCTACGAGCAGTACTTC. The whole variable domain, filled in from reference TRBV5-6 and TRBJ2-7, reads DAGVTQSPTHLIKTRGQQVTLRCSPKSGHDTVSWYQQALGQGPQFIFQYYEEEERQRGNFPDRFSGHQFPNYSSELNVNALLLGDSALYLCASSFRWQPRIYEQYFGPGTRLTVT.

The V and J genes are TRBV11-2 and TRBJ2-3; TRBD2 matches at 7 bases. The germline CDR1 and CDR2 sequences are SGHAT and FQNNGV. V lost 3 bases and J lost 2; bases outside the gene matches: 5. CDR3 length: 15 residues. The CDR3 DNA follows: TGTGCCAGCAGCTTTTTTAGCGGGCCCACAGATACGCAGTATTTT. Protein sequence: CASSFFSGPTDTQYF.

The chain uses TRBV15 and TRBJ2-3; 9 bases match TRBD2. Germline CDR1 and CDR2: LNHNV and YYDKDF (reference sequence). CDR3 length: 14 residues. V shed 8 bases, J shed 2 bases, and the junction held 5 bases outside the gene matches. The CDR3: CATGREGFTDTQYF. CDR3 nucleotide sequence: TGTGCCACCGGGCGGGAGGGTTTCACAGATACGCAGTATTTT. Full variable domain (remainder filled in from reference TRBV15 and TRBJ2-3): DAMVIQNPRYQVTQFGKPVTLSCSQTLNHNVMYWYQQKSSQAPKLLFHYYDKDFNNEADTPDNFQSRRPNTSFCFLDIRSPGLGDTAMYLCATGREGFTDTQYFGPGTRLTVL.